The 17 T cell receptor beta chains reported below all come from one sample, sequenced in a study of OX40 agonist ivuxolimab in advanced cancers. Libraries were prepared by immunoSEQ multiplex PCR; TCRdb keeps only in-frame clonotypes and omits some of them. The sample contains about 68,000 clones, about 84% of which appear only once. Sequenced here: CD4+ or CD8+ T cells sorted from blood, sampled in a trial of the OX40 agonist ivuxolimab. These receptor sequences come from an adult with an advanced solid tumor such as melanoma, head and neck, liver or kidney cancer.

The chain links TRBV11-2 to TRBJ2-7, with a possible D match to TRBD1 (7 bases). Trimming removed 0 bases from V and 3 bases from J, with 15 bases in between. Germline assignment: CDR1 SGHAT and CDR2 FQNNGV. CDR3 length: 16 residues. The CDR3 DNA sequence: TGTGCCAGCAGCTTAGATCGGAGGGGGCTGTTCTACGAGCAGTACTTC. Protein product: CASSLDRRGLFYEQYF.

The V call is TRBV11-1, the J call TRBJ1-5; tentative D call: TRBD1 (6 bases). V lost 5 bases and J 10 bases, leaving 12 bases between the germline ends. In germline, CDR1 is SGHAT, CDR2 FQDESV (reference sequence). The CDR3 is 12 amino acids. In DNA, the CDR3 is TGTGCCAGCAGCCAGGGGACCAAACCCCAGCATTTT. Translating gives CASSQGTKPQHF.

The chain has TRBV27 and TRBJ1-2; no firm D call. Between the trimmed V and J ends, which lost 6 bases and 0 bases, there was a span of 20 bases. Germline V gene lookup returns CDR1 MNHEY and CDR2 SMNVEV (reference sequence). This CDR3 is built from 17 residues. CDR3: CASSSKGRVVANYGYTF. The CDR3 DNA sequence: TGTGCCAGCAGCTCGAAAGGGAGGGTTGTAGCTAACTATGGCTACACCTTC.

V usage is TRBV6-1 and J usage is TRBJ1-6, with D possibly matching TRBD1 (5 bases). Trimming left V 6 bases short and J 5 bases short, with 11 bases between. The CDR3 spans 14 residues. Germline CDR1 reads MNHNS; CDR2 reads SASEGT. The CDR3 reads CASRDWGDNSPLHF. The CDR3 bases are TGTGCCAGCAGGGACTGGGGGGATAATTCACCCCTCCACTTT.

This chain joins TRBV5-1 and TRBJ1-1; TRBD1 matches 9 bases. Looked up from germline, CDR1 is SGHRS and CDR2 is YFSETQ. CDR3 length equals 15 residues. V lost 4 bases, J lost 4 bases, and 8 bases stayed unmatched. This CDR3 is CASSTGQGWSTEAFF. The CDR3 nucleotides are TGCGCCAGCAGCACCGGACAGGGGTGGAGCACTGAAGCTTTCTTT.

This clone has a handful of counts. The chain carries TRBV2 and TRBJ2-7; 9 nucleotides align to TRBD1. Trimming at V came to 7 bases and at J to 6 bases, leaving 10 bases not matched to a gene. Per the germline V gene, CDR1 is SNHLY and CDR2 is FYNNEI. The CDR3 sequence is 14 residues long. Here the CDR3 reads CASTLQGAPGEQYF. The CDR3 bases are TGTGCCAGCACTTTACAGGGGGCCCCTGGCGAGCAGTACTTC.

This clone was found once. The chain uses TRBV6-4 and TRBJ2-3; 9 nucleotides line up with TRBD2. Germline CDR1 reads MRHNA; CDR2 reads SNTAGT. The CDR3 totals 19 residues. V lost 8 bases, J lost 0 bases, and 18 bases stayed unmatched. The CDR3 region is CASGRLAGDPGRSTDTQYF. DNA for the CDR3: TGTGCCAGCGGGAGATTAGCGGGGGACCCGGGACGGAGCACAGATACGCAGTATTTT.

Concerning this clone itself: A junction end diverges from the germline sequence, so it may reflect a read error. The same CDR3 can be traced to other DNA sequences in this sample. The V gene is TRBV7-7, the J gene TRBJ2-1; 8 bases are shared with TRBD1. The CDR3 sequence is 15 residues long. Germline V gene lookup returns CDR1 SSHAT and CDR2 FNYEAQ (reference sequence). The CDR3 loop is CASSLGTGTYNEQFF. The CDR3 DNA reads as TGTGCTAGCAGCTTGGGGACAGGAACCTACAATGAGCAGTTCTTC.

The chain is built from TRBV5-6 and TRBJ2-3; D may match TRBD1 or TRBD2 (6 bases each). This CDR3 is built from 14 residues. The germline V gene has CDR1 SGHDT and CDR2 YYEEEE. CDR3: CATRHREVTDTQYF. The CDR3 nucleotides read TGTGCTACGAGGCACAGGGAGGTGACAGATACGCAGTATTTT.

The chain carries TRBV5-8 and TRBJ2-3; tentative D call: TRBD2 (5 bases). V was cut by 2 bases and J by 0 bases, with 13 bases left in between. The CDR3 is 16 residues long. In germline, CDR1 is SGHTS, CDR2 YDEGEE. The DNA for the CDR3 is TGTGCCAGCAGCTTCGGGCGGCGGGCTAGCACAGATACGCAGTATTTT. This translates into CASSFGRRASTDTQYF.

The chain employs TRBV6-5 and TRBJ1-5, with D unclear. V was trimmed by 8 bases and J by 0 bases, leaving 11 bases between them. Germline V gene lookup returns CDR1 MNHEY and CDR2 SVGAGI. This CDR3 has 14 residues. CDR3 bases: TGTGCCAGCCTGGGCATCAATAGCAATCAGCCCCAGCATTTT. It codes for CASLGINSNQPQHF.

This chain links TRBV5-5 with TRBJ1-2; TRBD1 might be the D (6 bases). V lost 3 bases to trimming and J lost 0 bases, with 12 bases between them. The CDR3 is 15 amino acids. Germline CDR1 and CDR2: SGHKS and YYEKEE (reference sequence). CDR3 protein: CASSSYTGTNYGYTF. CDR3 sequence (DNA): TGTGCCAGCAGCTCCTATACAGGGACTAACTATGGCTACACCTTC. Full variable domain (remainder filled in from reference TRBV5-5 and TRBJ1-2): DAGVTQSPTHLIKTRGQQVTLRCSPISGHKSVSWYQQVLGQGPQFIFQYYEKEERGRGNFPDRFSARQFPNYSSELNVNALLLGDSALYLCASSSYTGTNYGYTFGSGTRLTVV.

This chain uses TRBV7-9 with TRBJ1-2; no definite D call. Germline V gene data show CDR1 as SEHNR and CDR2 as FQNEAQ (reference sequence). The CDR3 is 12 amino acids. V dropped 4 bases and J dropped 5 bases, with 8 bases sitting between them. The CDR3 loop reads CASSSDPYGYTF. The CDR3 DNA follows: TGTGCCAGCAGCTCCGACCCGTATGGCTACACCTTC.

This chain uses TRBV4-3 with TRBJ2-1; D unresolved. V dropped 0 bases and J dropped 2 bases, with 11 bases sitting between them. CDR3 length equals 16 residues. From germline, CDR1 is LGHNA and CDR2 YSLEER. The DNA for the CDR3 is TGCGCCAGCAGCCAAGAGGGCAGACATACCTACAATGAGCAGTTCTTC. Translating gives CASSQEGRHTYNEQFF.

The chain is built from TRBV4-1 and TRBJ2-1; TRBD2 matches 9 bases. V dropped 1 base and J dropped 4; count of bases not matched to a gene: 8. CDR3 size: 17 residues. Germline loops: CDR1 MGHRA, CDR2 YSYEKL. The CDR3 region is CASSQGPSGTSYNEQFF. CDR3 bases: TGCGCCAGCAGCCAAGGCCCTAGCGGGACATCGTACAATGAGCAGTTCTTC.

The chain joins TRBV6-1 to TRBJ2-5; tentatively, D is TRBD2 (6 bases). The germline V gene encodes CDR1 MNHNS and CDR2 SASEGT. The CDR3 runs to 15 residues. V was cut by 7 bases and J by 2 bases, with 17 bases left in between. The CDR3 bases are TGTGCCAGCACCCTTCTACGGGAGAGACAAGAGACCCAGTACTTC. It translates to CASTLLRERQETQYF.

Here the CDR3 reads CASTSASGNTIYF. Written as DNA, the CDR3 is TGTGCCAGCACCTCTGCCTCTGGAAACACCATATATTTT. The chain joins TRBV6-7 to TRBJ1-3, with unresolved D. TRBV6-7 has ORF status, its function being uncertain. V lost 7 bases and J lost 0, with 7 bases in between. This CDR3 spans 13 amino acids.